This TCR beta chain derives from a study of response to subunit inactivated influenza vaccine. The study, taken as a whole, reports: Authors suggested few new T cells are recruited by each seasonal influenza vaccination.

The sample holds a few counts of this clonotype. What it binds is unknown. TCRdb reprocessed the RT-PCR reads via MiXCR and lists one record per CDR3 protein. Among fewer than 800,000 distinct CDR3 sequences listed, around 16% were seen once. Trimming left V 5 bases short and J 2 bases short, with 15 bases between. There are 15 residues in the CDR3. The germline V gene has CDR1 MDHEN and CDR2 SYDVKM. The starting material was PBMCs from blood, obtained 11 to 12 days after vaccination. This chain links TRBV28 with TRBJ2-5; D remains ambiguous. The TCR was taken from a man aged 45-65 years who received an inactivated influenza vaccine. The CDR3 sequence: CASSPSVEWQETQYF. CDR3 DNA: TGTGCCAGCAGTCCTTCGGTAGAATGGCAAGAGACCCAGTACTTC.